The source of this TCR beta chain is a study of blood T cell repertoires in COVID-19. At the level of the study: There were acute and convalescent COVID-19 samples, and they came from the United States, Italy and Spain. In each case, the material was cDNA or gDNA derived from T cells, B-cell-depleted T cells, or PBMCs.

In the source study's methods: Reference gene primer amplification gave estimated nucleated cell counts. Measured with immunoSEQ multiplex PCR; TCRdb has only the in-frame clones, and not every one. V, J and clone size are those of that table, while D and trimming were read from the DNA. The sample shows around 240,000 clones, 85% of them seen only once. The CDR3 is 15 residues long. The V gene lost 1 base and the J gene lost 0 bases, with 8 bases spanning the gap. CDR1 and CDR2 (germline): PRHDT, FYEKMQ (reference sequence). This clone was found once. The source material was peripheral blood. The receptor comes from a man aged 40-49 years with acute or convalescent COVID-19. This chain connects TRBV13 to TRBJ2-3, with D uncertain. The CDR3 loop reads CASSLVRLSTDTQYF. The CDR3 region has the DNA TGTGCCAGCAGCTTAGTCAGGCTGAGCACAGATACGCAGTATTTT. Full variable domain (remainder filled in from reference TRBV13 and TRBJ2-3): AAGVIQSPRHLIKEKRETATLKCYPIPRHDTVYWYQQGPGQDPQFLISFYEKMQSDKGSIPDRFSAQQFSDYHSELNMSSLELGDSALYFCASSLVRLSTDTQYFGPGTRLTVL.